What follows are 21 T cell receptor beta chains derived from one specimen sequenced in a study of T cells in Graves' hyperthyroidism and ophthalmopathy. TCR beta CDR3 region amplification was performed from RNA transcripts. Initially, a first-round RT-PCR of the TCR CDR3 employed the HTBI primer set. TCRdb independently ran MiXCR on the multiplex PCR reads; one entry per CDR3 protein. This sample has a few hundred thousand distinct CDR3 sequences, with around 16% found just once. Sequencing used blood. The source is a woman aged 40 to 55 with Graves' ophthalmopathy.

At least ten counts were recorded for this clonotype. One end of the junction fails to match germline, which may point to a read error. The V gene is TRBV7-7, the J gene TRBJ2-5; 8 bases map to TRBD1. Germline-derived CDR1 and CDR2 are SSHAT and FNYEAQ (reference sequence). The CDR3 runs 14 residues. The CDR3 DNA reads as TGTGCTAGCAGCCGCAGGGGGCCACAAGAGACCCAGTACTTC. This translates into CASSRRGPQETQYF.

This clonotype was seen many times. This rearrangement joins TRBV29-1 to TRBJ2-3; D call uncertain. Between the trimmed V and J ends, which lost 1 base and 4 bases, there was a span of 3 bases. Germline loops: CDR1 SQVTM, CDR2 ANQGSEA. The CDR3 consists of 11 residues. The CDR3 region is CSVEVSDTQYF. CDR3 DNA: TGCAGCGTTGAAGTTTCAGATACGCAGTATTTT.

This clonotype has ten or more counts. The gene calls are TRBV2 and TRBJ1-1, with TRBD1 identical over 7 bases. Germline CDR1 SNHLY, CDR2 FYNNEI. The V segment lost 9 bases and the J segment 2 bases; nucleotides outside the gene matches: 6. CDR3 size: 13 residues. The CDR3 DNA reads as TGTGCCAGAGCCGACAGGGTCAACACTGAAGCTTTCTTT. Translating it yields CARADRVNTEAFF.

This clonotype was counted a few times. For the CDR3, the DNA is TGTGCCAGCGTTAGGGACAGGGCGAACACTGAAGCTTTCTTT. Residues: CASVRDRANTEAFF. V gene TRBV6-5 combines with J gene TRBJ1-1; 9 positions agree with TRBD1. The junction had 5 bases not matched to a gene; V was cut back by 8 bases and J by 1 base. Germline V gene data show CDR1 as MNHEY and CDR2 as SVGAGI. The CDR3 covers 14 residues.

The CDR3 DNA reads as TGTGCCAGCAGCAGTGCGGGGGTAGCAGAGACCCAGTACTTC. Translation: CASSSAGVAETQYF. The chain joins TRBV7-9 to TRBJ2-5, with 7 bases fitting TRBD2. Germline V lookup: CDR1 SEHNR, CDR2 FQNEAQ (reference sequence). The V and J ends lost 5 bases and 4 bases, in that order; junction bases with no gene match: 7. This CDR3 comprises 14 residues.

This clonotype was found a few times. The V and J genes are TRBV12-3 or TRBV12-4 and TRBJ1-5; 7 bases are shared with TRBD1. This CDR3 is built from 15 residues. With 3 bases clipped from V and 7 bases from J, the junction kept 9 bases outside the gene matches. The CDR3 DNA reads as TGTGCCAGCAGTTTTGCGGAGGGGGCCGGACAGCCCCAGCATTTT. This codes for CASSFAEGAGQPQHF.

Only a few counts were recorded for this clonotype. DNA for the CDR3: TGCAGTGCTGCACTGGGGACTAATGAAAAACTGTTTTTT. This codes for CSAALGTNEKLFF. The chain carries TRBV20-1 and TRBJ1-4; D ambiguous. This CDR3 has 13 residues. V shed 5 bases and J shed 2 bases, with 9 bases lying between them. Germline assignment: CDR1 DFQATT and CDR2 SNEGSKA (reference sequence).

This clonotype was seen at least ten times. This chain uses TRBV20-1 with TRBJ2-7, with D unresolved. V was clipped by 3 bases and J by 0 bases, with 12 bases between them. The CDR3 consists of 14 residues. Germline assignment: CDR1 DFQATT and CDR2 SNEGSKA (reference sequence). The CDR3 bases are TGCAGTGCTAGTGGCGGACCAAACTCCTACGAGCAGTACTTC. Its translation: CSASGGPNSYEQYF.

This clonotype was counted many times. The rearrangement links TRBV30 to TRBJ2-1, with 11 positions matching TRBD2. With V trimmed by 2 bases and J by 5 bases, 5 bases remained unmatched. Germline V gene sequence: CDR1 GTSNPN, CDR2 SVGIG (reference sequence). The CDR3 sequence is 15 residues long. The CDR3 here is CAWSYLGLADNEQFF. DNA of the CDR3: TGTGCCTGGAGTTATCTGGGACTAGCGGACAATGAGCAGTTCTTC.

This clonotype was found many times. The chain has TRBV5-1 and TRBJ2-1; 11 positions agree with TRBD2. From germline, CDR1 is SGHRS and CDR2 YFSETQ. CDR3 length equals 14 residues. J was trimmed by 7 bases and V by 6 bases; bases with no gene match: 6. CDR3 protein: CASTAGLAVNEQFF. Written as DNA, the CDR3 is TGCGCCAGCACAGCGGGACTAGCGGTTAATGAGCAGTTCTTC.

The rearrangement links TRBV10-3 to TRBJ2-3, with D uncertain. Germline V gives CDR1 ENHRY, CDR2 SYGVKD. This CDR3 is 15 amino acids long. Trimming pared 2 bases from V and 5 bases from J, leaving 14 bases between. CDR3 coding DNA: TGTGCCATCAGTGAGGGGAACTCCCTCCAAGATACGCAGTATTTT. Its protein product is CAISEGNSLQDTQYF.

This clonotype was detected many times. This sequence joins TRBV7-9 and TRBJ1-2; D is perhaps TRBD1 (5 bases). The V and J ends lost 5 bases and 1 base respectively, with 8 bases between them. The CDR3 is 13 residues long. CDR1 and CDR2 (germline): SEHNR, FQNEAQ (reference sequence). In DNA form, the CDR3 reads TGTGCCAGCAGCCCCAGGGATAACTATGGCTACACCTTC. Translated, it gives CASSPRDNYGYTF.

This clonotype was observed a handful of times. A much larger clone lies one base from this, so it may be a read error. The CDR3 reads CAISPGLADYNEQFF. CDR3 bases: TGTGCCATCAGCCCGGGACTAGCGGACTACAATGAGCAGTTCTTC. This rearrangement joins TRBV10-3 to TRBJ2-1, with 11 nucleotides matching TRBD2. Germline V lookup: CDR1 ENHRY, CDR2 SYGVKD. Germline trimming cut 6 bases from V and 3 bases from J; bases unmatched to any gene: 4. This CDR3 has 15 residues.

The V and J genes are TRBV6-5 and TRBJ2-5, with 8 bases matching TRBD2. The CDR3 sequence is 18 residues long. Per the germline V gene, CDR1 is MNHEY and CDR2 is SVGAGI. V lost 2 bases and J lost 1; bases outside the gene matches: 12. CDR3 in DNA: TGTGCCAGCAGTTACCTGCGGGTAGCGGGATTGGCCCAAGAGACCCAGTACTTC. It translates to CASSYLRVAGLAQETQYF.

This clonotype has just a few counts. The chain joins TRBV2 to TRBJ1-3; 7 positions agree with TRBD1. CDR1 is SNHLY and CDR2 is FYNNEI in the germline V gene. With V trimmed by 6 bases and J by 0 bases, 2 bases remained unmatched. The length of the CDR3 is 14 residues. The CDR3 loop is CASRQGHSGNTIYF. CDR3 bases: TGTGCCAGCAGACAGGGGCACTCTGGAAACACCATATATTTT.

This chain links TRBV5-1 with TRBJ1-4; the match to TRBD1 covers 7 bases. After removal of 0 bases from V and 3 bases from J, the junction contained 8 bases not matched to a gene. The CDR3 length is 17 residues. Germline assignment: CDR1 SGHRS and CDR2 YFSETQ. The CDR3 reads CASSLGRDSGSNEKLFF. CDR3 bases: TGCGCCAGCAGCTTGGGCCGGGACAGCGGGTCTAATGAAAAACTGTTTTTT.

This clonotype appeared many times. The chain recombines TRBV3-1 with TRBJ2-1; 10 bases line up with TRBD2. CDR1 and CDR2 from the germline V gene are LGHDT and YNNKEL (reference sequence). The CDR3 has 14 amino acids. V lost 4 bases, J lost 9 bases, and 6 bases stayed unmatched. DNA for the CDR3: TGTGCCAGCAGCCTAGCGGGGGGCGGGTTTGAGCAGTTCTTC. It yields the protein CASSLAGGGFEQFF.

The chain recombines TRBV5-1 with TRBJ1-1, with D possibly matching TRBD1 (5 bases). The CDR3 spans 15 residues. Trimming pared 0 bases from V and 4 bases from J, leaving 13 bases between. Germline values: CDR1 SGHRS, CDR2 YFSETQ. CDR3 amino acids: CASSLAAGTTTEAFF. CDR3 bases: TGCGCCAGCAGCTTGGCCGCGGGGACCACCACTGAAGCTTTCTTT.

The V gene is TRBV19, the J gene TRBJ2-1; 9 positions match TRBD2. Germline CDR1 reads LNHDA; CDR2 reads SQIVND (reference sequence). The CDR3 contains 16 residues. With 7 bases clipped from V and 2 bases from J, the junction kept 9 bases outside the gene matches. The CDR3 sequence: CASKRAGGQTYNEQFF. The CDR3 DNA is TGTGCCAGTAAGCGGGCGGGGGGGCAAACCTACAATGAGCAGTTCTTC.

This clonotype was counted at least ten times. This chain joins TRBV2 and TRBJ2-2; 10 nucleotides line up with TRBD2. V shed 8 bases and J 1 base; nucleotides not matched to a gene: 10. Germline values: CDR1 SNHLY, CDR2 FYNNEI. The length of the CDR3 is 17 residues. CDR3 DNA: TGTGCCAGCGAAGGATACACTAGCGGGGTGAACACCGGGGAGCTGTTTTTT. As protein: CASEGYTSGVNTGELFF.

This clonotype was recorded a few times. V gene TRBV6-1 combines with J gene TRBJ1-3, with D perhaps TRBD1 (6 bases). V lost 5 bases and J 0 bases, leaving 20 bases between the germline ends. This CDR3 spans 18 amino acids. Looked up from germline, CDR1 is MNHNS and CDR2 is SASEGT. CDR3 nucleotides: TGTGCCAGCAGTCCCTCTAGGGGGTCCCTGTACTCTGGAAACACCATATATTTT. Translated: CASSPSRGSLYSGNTIYF.